This entry is about one T cell receptor (beta chain). What it binds is unknown. Time point indicated: late sampling 161 to 241 days after vaccination in a few convalescent patients. Treatment of the sample: roughly ten-day PBMC culture with coronavirus spike peptide pools or control peptides (ViraFEST assay). From the approximately 10-day cultures, CD4+ T cells were isolated by negative selection. Sequence data for DNA of cultured CD4+ T cells were generated by the Oncomine TCR Beta short-read assay. Investigators obtained genomic DNA by extraction from cultured CD4+ T cells. A single record per CDR3 protein comes from TCRdb applying MiXCR to the PCR reads. The sample shows over 20,000 distinct CDR3 sequences, 30% of them seen only once. These data belong to a study of vaccination and CD4 T cells after COVID-19. Study details: There were two doses of either BNT162b2 or mRNA-1273 vaccine given to participants.

Study-wide findings and caveats: The authors studied relatively few convalescent patients and analyzed no early post-infection timepoints.

This receptor was taken from a human donor who had recovered from COVID-19. Material: CD4+ T cells from blood, cultured in vitro, obtained about 7 months after SARS-CoV-2 vaccination.

The CDR3 is CASRDKPETQYF. The CDR3 DNA sequence: TGCGCCAGCCGGGACAAACCAGAGACCCAGTACTTC. The chain is built from TRBV5-1 and TRBJ2-5, with D perhaps TRBD1 (6 bases). The CDR3 has 12 residues. Trimming pared 7 bases from V and 4 bases from J, leaving 11 bases between. Germline CDR1 is SGHRS and CDR2 is YFSETQ.